This entry describes one T cell receptor (beta chain). What it binds is not known. With 60 Vbeta and 13 Jbeta primers, the PCR was carried out. Generated by immunoSEQ multiplex PCR, the TCRdb table keeps only in-frame clones and is missing some. The table lists around 140,000 clones, just under 85% of them singletons. This sample is part of a study of cytomegalovirus exposure and HLA in healthy donors. General observations from the study: Segments of the TCR beta V type were, in most cases, productive about 90% or about 30% of the time in an earlier analysis. A missense variant in DCLRE1C was later tied to TCR beta V- and J-gene trimming.

Germline-derived CDR1 and CDR2 are MGHRA and YSYEKL. J lost 4 bases, V lost 4 bases, and 11 bases had no gene match. The CDR3 has 17 amino acids. Sequenced input: PBMCs. This clonotype was sampled from a woman aged 60-75 years in good health and CMV-seropositive. This rearrangement joins TRBV4-1 to TRBJ2-5; the match to TRBD2 covers 11 bases. The CDR3 reads CASSPTYGLAGGETQYF. CDR3 coding DNA: TGCGCCAGCAGCCCGACCTACGGACTAGCGGGTGGAGAGACCCAGTACTTC.